The 24 T cell receptor beta chains given below trace back to one sample, sequenced in a study of blood T cell repertoires in COVID-19. Profiled with immunoSEQ multiplex PCR; TCRdb holds only in-frame clones, not every one. The sample lists 250,000 to 300,000 clones; around four fifths were seen once. The sample was peripheral blood. The receptors shown here come from an older man with acute or convalescent COVID-19.

The J gene is TRBJ2-1, the V gene TRBV28; D remains ambiguous. V shed 4 bases and J shed 6 bases, with 10 bases lying between them. This CDR3 has 13 residues. Per the germline V gene, CDR1 is MDHEN and CDR2 is SYDVKM. In nucleotides, the CDR3 is TGTGCCAGCAGTTCTCCGACACTCAATGAGCAGTTCTTC. Its translation is CASSSPTLNEQFF.

The chain carries TRBV11-3 and TRBJ2-5, with D possibly matching TRBD2 (6 bases). Germline V gene lookup returns CDR1 SGHNT and CDR2 YENEEA. Trimming left V 1 base short and J 3 bases short, with 18 bases between. The length of the CDR3 is 17 residues. The CDR3 sequence: CASSLGPLAKTKETQYF. The DNA of the CDR3 is TGTGCCAGCAGCTTAGGCCCCCTAGCGAAAACGAAAGAGACCCAGTACTTC.

The chain combines TRBV3-1 (or the pseudogene TRBV3-2) with TRBJ2-2; D might be TRBD2 (6 bases). Trimming took 1 base from V and 0 from J, leaving 12 bases between them. Germline CDR1 LGHDT, CDR2 YNNKEL (reference sequence). This CDR3 contains 17 residues. The CDR3 loop is CASSQVFLAPNTGELFF. The CDR3 coding sequence is TGTGCCAGCAGCCAAGTCTTTCTAGCGCCGAACACCGGGGAGCTGTTTTTT.

The V gene is TRBV28, the J gene TRBJ1-3; D perhaps matches TRBD1 (6 bases). The V gene's germline CDR1 is MDHEN and CDR2 SYDVKM. This CDR3 is built from 18 residues. V lost 1 base and J lost 3, with 19 bases in between. The CDR3: CASSLLGGRETSGNTIYF. The CDR3 DNA reads TGTGCCAGCAGTTTATTAGGGGGGAGGGAAACTAGTGGAAACACCATATATTTT.

This clone was found many times. The gene calls are TRBV19 and TRBJ1-2; 7 bases map to TRBD1. This CDR3 has 13 amino acids. Trimming removed 6 bases from V and 6 bases from J; junction bases left unmatched: 7. Germline assignment: CDR1 LNHDA and CDR2 SQIVND (reference sequence). The DNA of the CDR3 is TGTGCCAGTAGCAAAATAGACAGGGATGGCTACACCTTC. Residues: CASSKIDRDGYTF.

The genes are TRBV28 and TRBJ2-7; the match to TRBD1 covers 9 bases. Per the germline V gene, CDR1 is MDHEN and CDR2 is SYDVKM. V lost 4 bases to trimming and J lost 9 bases; unmatched junction nucleotides: 22. The CDR3 covers 18 residues. The CDR3 region is CASSSYGGQGTPYLGQYF. CDR3 nucleotide sequence: TGTGCCAGCAGTTCCTACGGCGGACAGGGGACCCCTTACTTGGGGCAGTACTTC.

The chain has TRBV6-5 and TRBJ1-6; TRBD1 matches at 7 bases. The J segment lost 9 bases and the V segment lost 2 bases, leaving 7 bases of the junction unmatched. The CDR3 sequence is 15 residues long. CDR1 and CDR2 from the germline V gene are MNHEY and SVGAGI. CDR3 sequence reads: CASSYQGGSGSPLHF. The CDR3 DNA reads as TGTGCCAGCAGTTACCAGGGGGGCTCGGGTTCACCCCTCCACTTT.

V gene TRBV3-1 (or the pseudogene TRBV3-2) combines with J gene TRBJ2-7, with 7 bases matching TRBD1. With V trimmed by 4 bases and J by 2 bases, 8 bases remained unmatched. The CDR3 totals 15 residues. CDR1 is LGHDT and CDR2 is YNNKEL in the germline V gene (reference sequence). CDR3: CASSRILGGPYEQYF. The CDR3 region has the DNA TGTGCCAGCAGCCGAATTCTAGGGGGCCCCTACGAGCAGTACTTC.

The J gene is TRBJ1-6, the V gene TRBV27, with a tentative D call TRBD1 (6 bases). Trimming left V 2 bases short and J 6 bases short, with 8 bases between. CDR3 length: 14 residues. The V gene's germline CDR1 is MNHEY and CDR2 SMNVEV (reference sequence). CDR3 sequence (DNA): TGTGCCAGCAGTTTAGGGACACTTAATTCACCCCTCCACTTT. Encoded protein: CASSLGTLNSPLHF.

This rearrangement joins TRBV7-9 to TRBJ2-1; 13 bases are shared with TRBD2. V shed 5 bases, J shed 6 bases, and the junction held 4 bases outside the gene matches. Per germline, CDR1 SEHNR and CDR2 FQNEAQ (reference sequence). The CDR3 is 15 residues long. The CDR3 loop is CASSRTSGGFNEQFF. As DNA, the CDR3 is TGTGCCAGCAGCCGGACTAGCGGGGGTTTCAATGAGCAGTTCTTC.

J is TRBJ2-7 and V is TRBV27; D is perhaps TRBD1 (6 bases). The V and J ends lost 0 bases and 2 bases respectively, with 14 bases between them. This CDR3 has 16 residues. The germline V gene encodes CDR1 MNHEY and CDR2 SMNVEV (reference sequence). CDR3 protein: CASSLSLGTFPYEQYF. The CDR3 DNA is TGTGCCAGCAGTTTATCGTTGGGGACATTTCCCTACGAGCAGTACTTC.

J is TRBJ2-2 and V is TRBV29-1, with TRBD2 as a possible D gene (6 bases). The CDR3 spans 15 residues. Germline V gives CDR1 SQVTM, CDR2 ANQGSEA. V dropped 7 bases and J dropped 5 bases, with 20 bases sitting between them. This CDR3 is CSARVGEVWTGELFF. The CDR3 DNA reads as TGCAGCGCCAGAGTGGGGGAGGTCTGGACCGGGGAGCTGTTTTTT.

This clone occurred a few times. The rearrangement joins TRBV5-4 to TRBJ2-7; the match to TRBD1 covers 7 bases. Trimming removed 2 bases from V and 3 bases from J; junction bases left unmatched: 2. This CDR3 is built from 13 residues. Germline loops: CDR1 SGHNT, CDR2 YYREEE (reference sequence). CDR3 region: CASSFRDSYEQYF. In DNA form, the CDR3 reads TGTGCCAGCAGCTTCCGGGACAGCTACGAGCAGTACTTC.

This clone has a single count. The chain carries TRBV25-1 and TRBJ2-5; a weak D match, TRBD1 (8 bases). The CDR3 loop spans 13 amino acids. The V end lost 6 bases, the J end lost 7 bases, and 15 bases lay between the germline ends. In germline, CDR1 is MGHDK, CDR2 SYGVNS. For the CDR3, the DNA is TGTGCCAGCAGGCCGACAGGGGAGGGGACCCAGTACTTC. It codes for CASRPTGEGTQYF. Combining the CDR3 with reference TRBV25-1 and TRBJ2-5 gives the whole variable domain EADIYQTPRYLVIGTGKKITLECSQTMGHDKMYWYQQDPGMELHLIHYSYGVNSTEKGDLSSESTVSRIRTEHFPLTLESARPSHTSQYLCASRPTGEGTQYFGPGTRLLVL.

The chain combines TRBV5-1 with TRBJ2-7; D is perhaps TRBD1 (5 bases). The germline CDR1 and CDR2 sequences are SGHRS and YFSETQ. With 3 bases removed from V and 4 bases from J, the gap between germline ends came to 8 bases. The CDR3 is made up of 12 amino acids. As DNA, the CDR3 is TGCGCCAGCAGCTCGACAGAATACGAGCAGTACTTC. This codes for CASSSTEYEQYF.

The chain carries TRBV5-1 and TRBJ2-1, with 7 positions matching TRBD2. V lost 4 bases and J lost 5; bases outside the gene matches: 9. From germline, CDR1 is SGHRS and CDR2 YFSETQ. The CDR3 contains 15 residues. CDR3 DNA: TGCGCCAGCAGCCGGACTAGATCCGTAAACAATGAGCAGTTCTTC. Protein product: CASSRTRSVNNEQFF.

A few counts support this clone. The rearrangement joins TRBV28 to TRBJ1-3, with D hard to call. Germline V lookup: CDR1 MDHEN, CDR2 SYDVKM. The CDR3 runs to 15 residues. V lost 2 bases and J 0 bases, leaving 8 bases between the germline ends. In nucleotides, the CDR3 is TGTGCCAGCAGTTTACACAGAAGCTCTGGAAACACCATATATTTT. This codes for CASSLHRSSGNTIYF.

The count of this clone is one. The J gene is TRBJ1-2, the V gene TRBV27; 8 bases map to TRBD1. The germline gives CDR1 MNHEY, CDR2 SMNVEV (reference sequence). The V segment lost 4 bases and the J segment 4 bases; nucleotides outside the gene matches: 5. This CDR3 contains 14 residues. The CDR3 loop is CASSSAGGFYGYTF. The CDR3 region has the DNA TGTGCCAGCAGTTCGGCAGGGGGCTTCTATGGCTACACCTTC.

This rearrangement joins TRBV28 to TRBJ2-2; 10 positions agree with TRBD1. The CDR3 has 17 residues. The germline CDR1 and CDR2 sequences are MDHEN and SYDVKM. The J segment lost 0 bases and the V segment lost 6 bases, leaving 7 bases of the junction unmatched. CDR3 sequence reads: CASSRPGTGANTGELFF. The CDR3 nucleotides read TGTGCCAGCAGCCGACCCGGGACAGGGGCGAACACCGGGGAGCTGTTTTTT.

The rearrangement uses TRBV28 and TRBJ1-2; D possibly corresponds to TRBD1 (6 bases). CDR1 is MDHEN and CDR2 is SYDVKM in the germline V gene. This CDR3 spans 15 amino acids. Trimming took off 6 bases at V and 2 bases at J, with 16 bases between the two ends. The CDR3 bases are TGTGCCAGCAGGCAGTCTACAACAGGGAACTATGGCTACACCTTC. Amino acids: CASRQSTTGNYGYTF.

V and J are TRBV6-5 and TRBJ1-4; D perhaps matches TRBD1 (5 bases). With 2 bases removed from V and 2 bases from J, the gap between germline ends came to 12 bases. There are 16 residues in the CDR3. CDR1 and CDR2 (germline): MNHEY, SVGAGI. CDR3 sequence reads: CASSYGRGSTNEKLFF. CDR3 in DNA: TGTGCCAGCAGTTACGGGAGGGGCTCCACTAATGAAAAACTGTTTTTT.

The J gene is TRBJ2-2, the V gene TRBV19; possible D gene TRBD1, 6 bases. Trimming took off 6 bases at V and 4 bases at J, with 9 bases between the two ends. This CDR3 is 13 amino acids long. The germline V gene has CDR1 LNHDA and CDR2 SQIVND (reference sequence). In DNA, the CDR3 is TGTGCCAGTAGCCGAGGGGGCACCGGGGAGCTGTTTTTT. Its translation: CASSRGGTGELFF. The full variable domain, in which reference TRBV19 and TRBJ2-2 provide the parts outside the CDR3, is DGGITQSPKYLFRKEGQNVTLSCEQNLNHDAMYWYRQDPGQGLRLIYYSQIVNDFQKGDIAEGYSVSREKKESFPLTVTSAQKNPTAFYLCASSRGGTGELFFGEGSRLTVL.

The CDR3 DNA reads as TGTGCCAGCAGCCTGACTAGCGGGGGGCTAGTGGCAGATACGCAGTATTTT. Protein sequence: CASSLTSGGLVADTQYF. This chain uses TRBV7-6 with TRBJ2-3; 13 bases align to TRBD2. In germline, CDR1 is SGHVS, CDR2 FNYEAQ. V shed 5 bases and J 4 bases; nucleotides not matched to a gene: 9. CDR3 length: 17 residues.

V and J are TRBV5-1 and TRBJ2-7, with 8 bases matching TRBD1. The CDR3 spans 13 residues. V lost 4 bases and J lost 2; bases outside the gene matches: 2. Per germline, CDR1 SGHRS and CDR2 YFSETQ. CDR3 sequence: CASSPTGAYEQYF. The CDR3 nucleotides are TGCGCCAGCAGCCCGACAGGGGCCTACGAGCAGTACTTC.